The source of this T cell receptor beta chain is a study of molecular identifiers for immune sequencing clone quantification. Study-wide context: Sequencing covered four of five parts into which replicate RNA from approximately 22,000 or 94,000 naive CD8 cells was split.

Bulk TCR library preparation followed previously described methods with listed TCR primers. MiXCR, run by TCRdb on the PCR reads, gives a single entry per CDR3 protein. The sample has around 480,000 distinct CDR3 sequences; roughly 25% are singletons. This CDR3 spans 20 amino acids. V trimming: 4 bases; J trimming: 0 bases; junction bases outside the gene matches: 13. CDR1 is SEHNR and CDR2 is FQNEAQ in the germline V gene (reference sequence). Each library that profiled naive CD8 cells came from roughly 20,000 to 1,000,000 sorted cells with 10%, 30% or 50% RNA. Sorting captured naive CD8 T cells as CD8+CD4-CCR7+CD45RA+.

The chain has TRBV7-9 and TRBJ2-6; 9 nucleotides align to TRBD1. Sequencing was carried out using naive CD8+ T cells from blood, with Jurkat cell RNA spiked in. As to subset: FACS-sorted CD8+CD4-CCR7+CD45RA+ naive T cells. The origin of this receptor is a human donor in good health. Some libraries in this study had Jurkat cell RNA spiked in. This CDR3 is CASSSLEGQGNPSGANVLTF. The CDR3 DNA reads TGTGCCAGCAGCTCACTAGAGGGACAGGGAAACCCCTCTGGGGCCAACGTCCTGACTTTC. The whole variable domain, remainder taken from reference TRBV7-9 and TRBJ2-6, is DTGVSQNPRHKITKRGQNVTFRCDPISEHNRLYWYRQTLGQGPEFLTYFQNEAQLEKSRLLSDRFSAERPKGSFSTLEIQRTEQGDSAMYLCASSSLEGQGNPSGANVLTFGAGSRLTVL.